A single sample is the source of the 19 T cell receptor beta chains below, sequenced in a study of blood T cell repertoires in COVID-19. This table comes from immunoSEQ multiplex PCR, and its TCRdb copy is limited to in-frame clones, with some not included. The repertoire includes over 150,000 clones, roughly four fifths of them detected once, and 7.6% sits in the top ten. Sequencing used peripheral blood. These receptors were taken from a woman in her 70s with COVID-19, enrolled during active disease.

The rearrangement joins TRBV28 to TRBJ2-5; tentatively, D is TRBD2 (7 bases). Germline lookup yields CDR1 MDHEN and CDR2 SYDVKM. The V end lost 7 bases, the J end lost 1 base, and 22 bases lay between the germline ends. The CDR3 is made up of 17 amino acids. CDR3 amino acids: CASKGQSASGAQETQYF. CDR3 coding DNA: TGTGCCAGCAAGGGACAATCGGCTAGCGGAGCCCAAGAGACCCAGTACTTC. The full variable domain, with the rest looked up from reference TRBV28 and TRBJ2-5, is DVKVTQSSRYLVKRTGEKVFLECVQDMDHENMFWYRQDPGLGLRLIYFSYDVKMKEKGDIPEGYSVSREKKERFSLILESASTNQTSMYLCASKGQSASGAQETQYFGPGTRLLVL.

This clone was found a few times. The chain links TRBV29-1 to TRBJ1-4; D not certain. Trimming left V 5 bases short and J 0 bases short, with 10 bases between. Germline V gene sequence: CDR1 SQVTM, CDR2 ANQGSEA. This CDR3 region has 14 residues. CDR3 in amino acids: CSVSGLATNEKLFF. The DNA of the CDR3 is TGCAGCGTTTCGGGTCTTGCAACTAATGAAAAACTGTTTTTT.

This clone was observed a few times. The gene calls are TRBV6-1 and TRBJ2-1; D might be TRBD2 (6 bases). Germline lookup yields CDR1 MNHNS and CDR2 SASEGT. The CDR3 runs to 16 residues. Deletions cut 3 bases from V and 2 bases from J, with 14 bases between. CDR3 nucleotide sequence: TGTGCCAGCAGTGATCGGGACTTAGAACCCTACAATGAGCAGTTCTTC. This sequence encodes CASSDRDLEPYNEQFF.

CDR3 loop: CASSVPPGQGNTIYF. In nucleotides, the CDR3 is TGTGCCAGCTCTGTACCGCCGGGACAGGGAAACACCATATATTTT. V gene TRBV18 combines with J gene TRBJ1-3, with 7 bases identical to TRBD1. The V gene's germline CDR1 is KGHSH and CDR2 LQKENI. Germline trimming cut 6 bases from V and 4 bases from J; bases unmatched to any gene: 9. The CDR3 consists of 15 residues.

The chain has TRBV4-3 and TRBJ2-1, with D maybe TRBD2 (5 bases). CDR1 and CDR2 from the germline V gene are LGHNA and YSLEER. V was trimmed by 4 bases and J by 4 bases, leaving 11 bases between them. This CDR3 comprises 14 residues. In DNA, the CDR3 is TGCGCCAGCAGCCTATTGAGGGCTTACAATGAGCAGTTCTTC. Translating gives CASSLLRAYNEQFF.

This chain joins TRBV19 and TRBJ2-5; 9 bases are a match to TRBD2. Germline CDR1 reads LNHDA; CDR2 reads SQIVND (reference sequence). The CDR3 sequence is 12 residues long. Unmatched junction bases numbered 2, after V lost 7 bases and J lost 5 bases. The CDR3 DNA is TGTGCCAGTAACGCGGGAGGGGAGACCCAGTACTTC. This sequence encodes CASNAGGETQYF.

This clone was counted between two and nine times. The CDR3 DNA is TGTGCCAGCAGTCCCCCCTCAGGGGTTCGGAGTGGCTACACCTTC. Its protein is CASSPPSGVRSGYTF. This rearrangement joins TRBV28 to TRBJ1-2; maybe TRBD1 (6 bases). V lost 5 bases, J lost 7 bases, and 20 bases lay in between. Germline CDR1 and CDR2: MDHEN and SYDVKM. The CDR3 sequence is 15 residues long.

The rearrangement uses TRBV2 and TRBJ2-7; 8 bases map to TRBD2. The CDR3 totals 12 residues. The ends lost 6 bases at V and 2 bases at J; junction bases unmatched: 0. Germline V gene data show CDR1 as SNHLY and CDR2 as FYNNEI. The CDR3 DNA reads TGTGCCAGCAGAGCGGGAGCCTACGAGCAGTACTTC. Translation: CASRAGAYEQYF.

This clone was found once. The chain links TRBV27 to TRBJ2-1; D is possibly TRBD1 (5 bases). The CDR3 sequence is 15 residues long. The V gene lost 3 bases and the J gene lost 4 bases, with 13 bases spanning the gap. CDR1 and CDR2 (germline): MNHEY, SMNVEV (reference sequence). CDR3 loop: CASSFRVKGYNEQFF. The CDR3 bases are TGTGCCAGCAGTTTCCGGGTCAAGGGGTACAATGAGCAGTTCTTC.

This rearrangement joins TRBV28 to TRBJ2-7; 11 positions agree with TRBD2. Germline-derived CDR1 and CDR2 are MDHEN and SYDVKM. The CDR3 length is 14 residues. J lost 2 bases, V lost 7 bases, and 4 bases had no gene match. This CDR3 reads CASTTSGRAYEQYF. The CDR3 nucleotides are TGTGCCAGCACAACTAGCGGGAGAGCCTACGAGCAGTACTTC.

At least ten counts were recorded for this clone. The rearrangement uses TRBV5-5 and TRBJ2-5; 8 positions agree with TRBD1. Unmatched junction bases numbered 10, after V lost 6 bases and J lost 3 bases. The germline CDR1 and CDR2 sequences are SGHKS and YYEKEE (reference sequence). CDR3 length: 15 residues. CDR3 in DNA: TGTGCCAGCACCTACCTGGACAGGGAGGAAGAGACCCAGTACTTC. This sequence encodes CASTYLDREEETQYF.

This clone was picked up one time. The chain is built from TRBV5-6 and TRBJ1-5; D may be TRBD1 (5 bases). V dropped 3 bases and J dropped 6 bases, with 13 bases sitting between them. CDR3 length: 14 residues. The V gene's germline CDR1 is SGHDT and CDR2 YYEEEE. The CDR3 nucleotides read TGTGCCAGCAGCTCCGGTTCGGGGGGTCAGCCCCAGCATTTT. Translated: CASSSGSGGQPQHF. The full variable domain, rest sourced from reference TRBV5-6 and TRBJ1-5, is DAGVTQSPTHLIKTRGQQVTLRCSPKSGHDTVSWYQQALGQGPQFIFQYYEEEERQRGNFPDRFSGHQFPNYSSELNVNALLLGDSALYLCASSSGSGGQPQHFGDGTRLSIL.

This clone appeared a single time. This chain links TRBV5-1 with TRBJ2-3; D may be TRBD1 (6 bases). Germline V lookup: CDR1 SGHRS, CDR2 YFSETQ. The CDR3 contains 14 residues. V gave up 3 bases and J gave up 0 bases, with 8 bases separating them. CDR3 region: CASSYGQSTDTQYF. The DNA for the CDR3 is TGCGCCAGCAGCTACGGACAGAGCACAGATACGCAGTATTTT.

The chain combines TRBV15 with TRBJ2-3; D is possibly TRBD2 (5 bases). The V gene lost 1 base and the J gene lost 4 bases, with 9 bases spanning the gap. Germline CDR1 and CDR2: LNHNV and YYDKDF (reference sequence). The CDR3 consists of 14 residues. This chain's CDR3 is CATSRVSGADTQYF. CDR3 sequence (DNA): TGTGCCACCAGCAGAGTCAGCGGAGCAGATACGCAGTATTTT.

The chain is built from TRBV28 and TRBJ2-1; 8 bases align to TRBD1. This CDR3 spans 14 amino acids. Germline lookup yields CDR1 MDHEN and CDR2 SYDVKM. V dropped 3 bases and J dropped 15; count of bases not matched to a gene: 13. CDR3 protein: CASSLGRGLVDSFF. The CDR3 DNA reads TGTGCCAGCAGTTTGGGCAGGGGGCTAGTCGATTCGTTCTTC.

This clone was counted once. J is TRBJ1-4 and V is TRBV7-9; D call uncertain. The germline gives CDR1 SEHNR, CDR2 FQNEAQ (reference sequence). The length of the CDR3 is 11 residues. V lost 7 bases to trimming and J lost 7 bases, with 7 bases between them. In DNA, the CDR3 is TGTGCCAGCACCGTGGCTGAAAAACTGTTTTTT. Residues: CASTVAEKLFF. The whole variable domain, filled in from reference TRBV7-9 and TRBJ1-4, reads DTGVSQNPRHKITKRGQNVTFRCDPISEHNRLYWYRQTLGQGPEFLTYFQNEAQLEKSRLLSDRFSAERPKGSFSTLEIQRTEQGDSAMYLCASTVAEKLFFGSGTQLSVL.

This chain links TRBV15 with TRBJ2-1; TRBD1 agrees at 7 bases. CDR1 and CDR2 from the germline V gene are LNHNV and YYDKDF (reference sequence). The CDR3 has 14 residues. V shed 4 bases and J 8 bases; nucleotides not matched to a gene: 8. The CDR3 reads CATSTYRGGDEQFF. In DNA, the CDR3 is TGTGCCACCAGCACCTATAGAGGGGGCGATGAGCAGTTCTTC.

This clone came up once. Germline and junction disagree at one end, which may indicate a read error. The CDR3 spells CASSQGAFPF. The CDR3 nucleotides are TGTGCCAGCAGCCAGGGGGCCTTCCCCTTC. The genes are TRBV2 and TRBJ1-2; 8 bases fit TRBD1. Per germline, CDR1 SNHLY and CDR2 FYNNEI. CDR3 length: 10 residues.

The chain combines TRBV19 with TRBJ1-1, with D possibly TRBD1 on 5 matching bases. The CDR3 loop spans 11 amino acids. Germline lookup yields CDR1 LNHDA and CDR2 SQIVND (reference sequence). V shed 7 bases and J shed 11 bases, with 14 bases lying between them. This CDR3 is CASTSGREAFF. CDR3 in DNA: TGTGCCAGTACTTCAGGGAGGGAGGCTTTCTTT. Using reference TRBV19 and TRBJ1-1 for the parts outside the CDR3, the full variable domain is DGGITQSPKYLFRKEGQNVTLSCEQNLNHDAMYWYRQDPGQGLRLIYYSQIVNDFQKGDIAEGYSVSREKKESFPLTVTSAQKNPTAFYLCASTSGREAFFGQGTRLTVV.